The TCR beta chain under discussion was sequenced for a study of T-cell memory formation after mild COVID-19. Researchers used 5'RACE with constant-segment primers to make TCR alpha and TCR beta cDNA libraries that carry sample barcodes and UMIs. TCRdb recomputed calls from the 5' RACE reads with MiXCR, one row per CDR3 protein. The table includes a few hundred thousand distinct CDR3 sequences, 16% detected once. V was trimmed by 2 bases and J by 5 bases, leaving 12 bases between them. From germline, CDR1 is MNHEY and CDR2 SVGEGT. CDR3 length: 15 amino acids. The chain links TRBV6-2 or TRBV6-3 to TRBJ2-2, with D perhaps given as TRBD1 or TRBD2 (5 bases each). The sequenced sample consisted of PBMCs or a T cell subset sorted from them (not recorded which). This TCR was sampled from a man aged 18 to 35 who had mild COVID-19 (a few samples of this study predate the infection). Cell type and time point are not known. CDR3 protein: CASSYGGEGTGELFF. The CDR3 DNA reads TGTGCCAGCAGTTACGGGGGTGAGGGAACCGGGGAGCTGTTTTTT.